The 27 T cell receptor beta chains given below trace back to one sample, sequenced in a study of cytomegalovirus exposure and HLA in healthy donors (dated by TCRdb to the late 2010s). Library prep was done by the immunoSEQ multiplex PCR assay. For the multiplex PCR, a mixture combining 60 forward primers for TCR Vbeta segments and 13 reverse primers for TCR Jbeta segments was used. Sourced from immuneACCESS, this table was stored by TCRdb with only in-frame sequences that have V and J called. A share of the clones is absent; for the studies checked, an unresolved V gene accounts for under half, and the remainder has no known explanation. The sample data list about 160,000 clones, and about three quarters of these were observed just once. The ten largest clones represent 3.1% of the sample. Sequenced material: PBMCs. All receptors come from a woman aged 35 to 49 in good health and CMV-seronegative.

This clone was picked up a small number of times. The chain is built from TRBV19 and TRBJ1-2; D is ambiguous. The V end lost 3 bases, the J end lost 4 bases, and 6 bases lay between the germline ends. Germline V gene lookup returns CDR1 LNHDA and CDR2 SQIVND (reference sequence). The CDR3 is 12 amino acids. CDR3 in DNA: TGTGCCAGTAGTATGACACTCTATGGCTACACCTTC. It yields the protein CASSMTLYGYTF.

This clone showed up just a few times. Other DNA sequences in this specimen translate into the identical CDR3. The chain has TRBV18 and TRBJ1-4; maybe TRBD1 (5 bases). Germline V gene lookup returns CDR1 KGHSH and CDR2 LQKENI. The CDR3 is made up of 13 amino acids. Trimming stripped 5 bases from V and 6 bases from J, with 10 bases between. The CDR3 DNA reads TGTGCCAGCTCAAGGGGTCGTGATGAAAAACTGTTTTTT. Translation: CASSRGRDEKLFF.

This clone has only a few counts. The chain links TRBV6-1 to TRBJ1-1; weak D call: TRBD1 (6 bases). The V end lost 7 bases, the J end lost 6 bases, and 12 bases lay between the germline ends. Germline CDR1 reads MNHNS; CDR2 reads SASEGT. This CDR3 spans 12 amino acids. The CDR3 protein is CASIQGAAEAFF. The DNA of the CDR3 is TGTGCCAGCATACAGGGCGCCGCTGAAGCTTTCTTT.

The V gene is TRBV28, the J gene TRBJ1-1, with D hard to call. The germline CDR1 and CDR2 sequences are MDHEN and SYDVKM. The CDR3 extends over 12 amino acids. V lost 8 bases, J lost 1 base, and 8 bases lay in between. For the CDR3, the DNA is TGTGCCAGCGGTTCGGGGAACACTGAAGCTTTCTTT. Residues: CASGSGNTEAFF.

With respect to this clone: The sample has other DNA sequences that encode this CDR3 too. This chain uses TRBV6-6 with TRBJ2-7, with D hard to call. The CDR3 totals 12 residues. Germline assignment: CDR1 MNHNY and CDR2 SVGAGI (reference sequence). V was trimmed by 5 bases and J by 4 bases, leaving 9 bases between them. The CDR3 DNA sequence: TGTGCCAGCAGTCCCTCTAGTTACGAGCAGTACTTC. This sequence encodes CASSPSSYEQYF.

The V gene is TRBV5-1, the J gene TRBJ2-2, with D perhaps TRBD2 (6 bases). This CDR3 region has 14 residues. V was pared by 1 base and J by 7 bases, with 11 bases between. Per germline, CDR1 SGHRS and CDR2 YFSETQ. CDR3 region: CASSLLWGDGELFF. In DNA, the CDR3 is TGCGCCAGCAGCTTGCTCTGGGGGGACGGGGAGCTGTTTTTT.

The chain joins TRBV6-6 to TRBJ1-5, with 8 bases lining up with TRBD1. The CDR3 spans 15 residues. The V segment lost 8 bases and the J segment 7 bases; nucleotides outside the gene matches: 13. Germline assignment: CDR1 MNHNY and CDR2 SVGAGI (reference sequence). The CDR3 protein is CASETGTGKGQPQHF. The CDR3 bases are TGTGCCAGCGAGACCGGGACAGGAAAGGGGCAGCCCCAGCATTTT.

The V and J genes are TRBV7-8 and TRBJ2-3; maybe TRBD2 (5 bases). The V gene's germline CDR1 is SGHVS and CDR2 FQNEAQ. V lost 1 base to trimming and J lost 3 bases, with 14 bases between them. This CDR3 comprises 16 residues. The CDR3 loop reads CASSLGGLSRTDTQYF. CDR3 nucleotide sequence: TGTGCCAGCAGCTTAGGAGGGTTGAGTAGAACAGATACGCAGTATTTT. The full variable domain, with the rest looked up from reference TRBV7-8 and TRBJ2-3, is GAGVSQSPRYKVAKRGQDVALRCDPISGHVSLFWYQQALGQGPEFLTYFQNEAQLDKSGLPSDRFFAERPEGSVSTLKIQRTQQEDSAVYLCASSLGGLSRTDTQYFGPGTRLTVL.

This sequence joins TRBV19 and TRBJ2-3; 11 bases agree with TRBD1. Per germline, CDR1 LNHDA and CDR2 SQIVND (reference sequence). J gave up 0 bases and V 5 bases, and 4 bases lay outside the gene matches. The CDR3 runs 16 residues. CDR3 region: CASSEGQGGSTDTQYF. The CDR3 DNA follows: TGTGCCAGTAGTGAGGGACAGGGGGGGAGCACAGATACGCAGTATTTT.

V gene TRBV5-1 combines with J gene TRBJ2-2, with 7 nucleotides matching TRBD2. The CDR3 is made up of 15 amino acids. V shed 6 bases and J 2 bases; nucleotides not matched to a gene: 7. The germline V gene has CDR1 SGHRS and CDR2 YFSETQ. The CDR3 nucleotides read TGCGCCAGCAAACTGCTAGCGGATAACACCGGGGAGCTGTTTTTT. Residues: CASKLLADNTGELFF.

The gene calls are TRBV2 and TRBJ1-6; the D gene is possibly TRBD1 (5 bases). The length of the CDR3 is 16 residues. The germline gives CDR1 SNHLY, CDR2 FYNNEI. The V gene lost 6 bases and the J gene lost 8 bases, with 20 bases spanning the gap. CDR3 sequence (DNA): TGTGCCAGCAGCAGACAAAGGCAGGGCAATGATTCACCCCTCCACTTT. Residues: CASSRQRQGNDSPLHF.

The chain employs TRBV4-1 and TRBJ2-6; 8 nucleotides line up with TRBD1. Losses at the gene ends were 2 bases for V and 1 base for J; bases not matched to a gene: 7. The CDR3 has 18 residues. Germline V gene lookup returns CDR1 MGHRA and CDR2 YSYEKL. CDR3 residues: CASSQFAGGASGANVLTF. The CDR3 region has the DNA TGCGCCAGCAGCCAATTTGCAGGGGGCGCATCTGGGGCCAACGTCCTGACTTTC.

The chain uses TRBV6-5 and TRBJ1-1; 7 nucleotides match TRBD1. This CDR3 comprises 14 residues. The V gene end was trimmed by 2 bases and the J gene end by 5 bases; junction bases not matched to a gene: 5. Germline-derived CDR1 and CDR2 are MNHEY and SVGAGI. Here the CDR3 reads CASSYRGRRTEAFF. For the CDR3, the DNA is TGTGCCAGCAGTTACAGGGGGCGCCGGACTGAAGCTTTCTTT.

The chain joins TRBV5-5 to TRBJ1-1; unclear D gene. Trimming shortened V by 4 bases and J by 0 bases, and 10 bases separated the two germline ends. CDR1 and CDR2 from the germline V gene are SGHKS and YYEKEE (reference sequence). The CDR3 runs 14 residues. The CDR3 DNA reads TGTGCCAGCAGCAGCGGACGGTTGAACACTGAAGCTTTCTTT. Protein product: CASSSGRLNTEAFF. The full variable domain, rest sourced from reference TRBV5-5 and TRBJ1-1, is DAGVTQSPTHLIKTRGQQVTLRCSPISGHKSVSWYQQVLGQGPQFIFQYYEKEERGRGNFPDRFSARQFPNYSSELNVNALLLGDSALYLCASSSGRLNTEAFFGQGTRLTVV.

The chain carries TRBV6-1 and TRBJ1-3, with D tentatively TRBD1 (5 bases). V was cut by 7 bases and J by 0 bases, with 10 bases left in between. Germline V gives CDR1 MNHNS, CDR2 SASEGT. The CDR3 contains 14 residues. This CDR3 is CASTRQNSGNTIYF. CDR3 nucleotide sequence: TGTGCCAGCACCCGACAGAACTCTGGAAACACCATATATTTT.

This sequence joins TRBV18 and TRBJ2-3; 8 positions match TRBD2. The CDR3 is made up of 15 amino acids. Germline V gene sequence: CDR1 KGHSH, CDR2 LQKENI. V shed 6 bases and J 3 bases; nucleotides not matched to a gene: 8. The CDR3 sequence: CASSSRGDRTDTQYF. Written as DNA, the CDR3 is TGTGCCAGCTCGTCGCGGGGGGATCGGACAGATACGCAGTATTTT.

The V call is TRBV20-1, the J call TRBJ1-1; D is undetermined. The length of the CDR3 is 11 residues. Trimming cost V 1 base and J 4 bases, with 4 bases left between them. Germline lookup yields CDR1 DFQATT and CDR2 SNEGSKA (reference sequence). The CDR3 reads CSARVATEAFF. The CDR3, as DNA: TGCAGTGCTAGAGTGGCCACTGAAGCTTTCTTT.

The CDR3: CASSYSRGGNQPQHF. The CDR3 DNA sequence: TGTGCCAGCAGTTACTCCAGGGGGGGCAATCAGCCCCAGCATTTT. The gene calls are TRBV6-5 and TRBJ1-5, with 7 positions matching TRBD1. Trimming removed 0 bases from V and 2 bases from J; junction bases left unmatched: 1. Germline-derived CDR1 and CDR2 are MNHEY and SVGAGI. The CDR3 loop spans 15 amino acids.

The genes are TRBV9 and TRBJ1-1; TRBD1 aligns across 9 bases. Germline V CDR1 and CDR2: SGDLS, YYNGEE. The CDR3 loop spans 14 amino acids. Losses at the gene ends were 3 bases for V and 11 bases for J; bases not matched to a gene: 11. The CDR3 DNA is TGTGCCAGCAGCGACCTAACAGGGGGCAGGATTGCTTTCTTT. Its translation: CASSDLTGGRIAFF.

V is TRBV19 and J is TRBJ1-1; no clear D. This CDR3 has 13 residues. Germline lookup yields CDR1 LNHDA and CDR2 SQIVND (reference sequence). V was shortened by 5 bases and J by 0 bases, with 7 bases between the two germline ends. The CDR3: CASSVTVNTEAFF. The CDR3 coding sequence is TGTGCCAGTAGTGTGACTGTGAACACTGAAGCTTTCTTT. The whole variable domain, remainder taken from reference TRBV19 and TRBJ1-1, is DGGITQSPKYLFRKEGQNVTLSCEQNLNHDAMYWYRQDPGQGLRLIYYSQIVNDFQKGDIAEGYSVSREKKESFPLTVTSAQKNPTAFYLCASSVTVNTEAFFGQGTRLTVV.

The chain recombines TRBV28 with TRBJ2-3, with D unclear. CDR1 is MDHEN, CDR2 SYDVKM, per germline. V gave up 1 base and J gave up 2 bases, with 10 bases separating them. The CDR3 extends over 15 amino acids. The CDR3 loop is CASSLSYTSTDTQYF. CDR3 DNA: TGTGCCAGCAGTTTATCTTACACGTCCACAGATACGCAGTATTTT.

V is TRBV11-2 and J is TRBJ1-1; 7 bases are shared with TRBD1. V lost 4 bases to trimming and J lost 3 bases; unmatched junction nucleotides: 8. The V gene's germline CDR1 is SGHAT and CDR2 FQNNGV. The CDR3 spans 15 residues. The CDR3 DNA reads as TGTGCCAGCAGCTCCTCATACAGGGGTGACACTGAAGCTTTCTTT. Residues: CASSSSYRGDTEAFF.

The chain employs TRBV4-1 and TRBJ2-1; D perhaps matches TRBD2 (6 bases). CDR3 length equals 16 residues. V gave up 1 base and J gave up 8 bases, with 18 bases separating them. Germline loops: CDR1 MGHRA, CDR2 YSYEKL. Here the CDR3 reads CASSQVGRGRRDEQFF. CDR3 nucleotides: TGCGCCAGCAGCCAAGTGGGGCGGGGTAGAAGGGATGAGCAGTTCTTC.

This clone showed up just once. V usage is TRBV10-3 and J usage is TRBJ1-2; 8 bases line up with TRBD1. V was clipped by 6 bases and J by 7 bases; unmatched bases: 13. The germline V gene encodes CDR1 ENHRY and CDR2 SYGVKD. The CDR3 sequence is 15 residues long. The CDR3 coding sequence is TGTGCCATCAGCGTGACAGGGGCCGCGCCTAGTGGCTACACCTTC. Translated, it gives CAISVTGAAPSGYTF.

The DNA for the CDR3 is TGTGCCAGCAGCACACGACAGGGGATTGGGTTTTTCGCAGCTTTCTTT. Translating it yields CASSTRQGIGFFAAFF. V and J are TRBV7-9 and TRBJ1-1; 8 bases line up with TRBD1. From germline, CDR1 is SEHNR and CDR2 FQNEAQ (reference sequence). V was pared by 5 bases and J by 10 bases, with 18 bases of the junction left unmatched. CDR3 length equals 16 residues.

The CDR3 is CASSTLAGGPTEQFF. In nucleotides, the CDR3 is TGCGCCAGCAGCACCCTAGCGGGGGGGCCCACTGAGCAGTTCTTC. J is TRBJ2-1 and V is TRBV5-1; 12 bases are shared with TRBD2. This CDR3 spans 15 amino acids. V gave up 4 bases and J gave up 9 bases; unmatched junction bases: 8. Germline V gene sequence: CDR1 SGHRS, CDR2 YFSETQ. Full variable domain (missing parts from reference TRBV5-1 and TRBJ2-1): KAGVTQTPRYLIKTRGQQVTLSCSPISGHRSVSWYQQTPGQGLQFLFEYFSETQRNKGNFPGRFSGRQFSNSRSEMNVSTLELGDSALYLCASSTLAGGPTEQFFGPGTRLTVL.

This clone was found a few times. The chain uses TRBV6-6 and TRBJ2-1, with D perhaps matching TRBD2 (6 bases). Trimming stripped 7 bases from V and 4 bases from J, with 14 bases between. This CDR3 has 14 amino acids. From germline, CDR1 is MNHNY and CDR2 SVGAGI (reference sequence). CDR3 residues: CASTRDSGYNEQFF. The DNA of the CDR3 is TGTGCCAGCACCCGGGACTCCGGGTACAATGAGCAGTTCTTC.